This entry lists 11 T cell receptor beta chains sequenced from one sample in a study of post-analysis software for immune sequencing data. Study conclusions and caveats: The study found TRBV5-6, TRBV5-1 and TRBV20-1 among 5 or 6 TRBV segments more frequent in patients than controls.

These receptors lack a known antigen. Unique molecular identifiers had been added to the TCR beta cDNA libraries. TCRdb redid the calling of the PCR reads with MiXCR, one entry per CDR3 protein. The table has 750,000 to 950,000 distinct CDR3 sequences, approximately 50% seen once. Source material: blood. These receptors originate from a girl under 18 with multiple sclerosis.

The table lists this clonotype with a few counts. The chain joins TRBV20-1 to TRBJ2-5; D remains ambiguous. CDR1 is DFQATT, CDR2 SNEGSKA, per germline (reference sequence). The CDR3 loop spans 14 amino acids. Trimming cost V 0 bases and J 4 bases, with 12 bases left between them. The CDR3 nucleotides read TGCAGTGCTAGAGATGCCCTCAAGGGAGAGACCCAGTACTTC. Its protein product is CSARDALKGETQYF.

This clonotype occurred once. The genes are TRBV6-5 and TRBJ1-1; D possibly corresponds to TRBD1 (5 bases). Looked up from germline, CDR1 is MNHEY and CDR2 is SVGAGI. The V end lost 4 bases, the J end lost 2 bases, and 11 bases lay between the germline ends. The CDR3 has 14 amino acids. Here the CDR3 DNA reads TGTGCCAGCAGTTGGGGCAAACTTAACACTGAAGCTTTCTTT. Its protein product is CASSWGKLNTEAFF.

The CDR3 sequence: CASSFAFGRFNEQFF. The CDR3 nucleotides are TGTGCCAGCAGCTTCGCGTTTGGTCGATTCAATGAGCAGTTCTTC. The rearrangement links TRBV7-6 to TRBJ2-1; D remains ambiguous. CDR1 is SGHVS, CDR2 FNYEAQ, per germline. The CDR3 is 15 residues long. Trimming shortened V by 3 bases and J by 6 bases, and 15 bases separated the two germline ends. Using reference TRBV7-6 and TRBJ2-1 for the parts outside the CDR3, the full variable domain is GAGVSQSPRYKVTKRGQDVALRCDPISGHVSLYWYRQALGQGPEFLTYFNYEAQQDKSGLPNDRFSAERPEGSISTLTIQRTEQRDSAMYRCASSFAFGRFNEQFFGPGTRLTVL.

This clonotype has more than one count but fewer than ten. The rearrangement links TRBV5-5 to TRBJ2-7, with D possibly matching TRBD2 (6 bases). The V end lost 4 bases, the J end lost 2 bases, and 22 bases lay between the germline ends. The CDR3 is 17 amino acids. Germline CDR1 and CDR2: SGHKS and YYEKEE (reference sequence). CDR3: CASSADTGGWFAYEQYF. The DNA for the CDR3 is TGTGCCAGCAGCGCCGACACCGGGGGTTGGTTCGCCTACGAGCAGTACTTC.

This clonotype was recorded a few times. This rearrangement joins TRBV6-5 to TRBJ2-1; 9 bases align to TRBD2. With V trimmed by 2 bases and J by 10 bases, 18 bases remained unmatched. Germline-derived CDR1 and CDR2 are MNHEY and SVGAGI. The CDR3 loop spans 18 amino acids. The CDR3 loop is CASSYQTGKRGALREQFF. As DNA, the CDR3 is TGTGCCAGCAGTTACCAGACAGGGAAGCGGGGGGCCCTCCGCGAGCAGTTCTTC.

The chain links TRBV9 to TRBJ2-1; a weak D match, TRBD1 (6 bases). Germline loops: CDR1 SGDLS, CDR2 YYNGEE. With 4 bases removed from V and 7 bases from J, the gap between germline ends came to 18 bases. The CDR3 sequence is 15 residues long. The CDR3: CASSRYGTLGNEQFF. CDR3 coding DNA: TGTGCCAGCAGCAGATACGGGACACTGGGGAATGAGCAGTTCTTC.

The chain is built from TRBV20-1 and TRBJ1-1; D remains ambiguous. The CDR3 consists of 12 residues. Germline CDR1 reads DFQATT; CDR2 reads SNEGSKA (reference sequence). CDR3 loop: CRAIRGNTEAFF. The CDR3 DNA is TGCAGGGCCATACGGGGGAACACTGAAGCTTTCTTT.

The chain employs TRBV20-1 and TRBJ2-7, with D possibly being TRBD2 (6 bases). CDR3 size: 14 residues. Trimming pared 5 bases from V and 0 bases from J, leaving 14 bases between. Germline-derived CDR1 and CDR2 are DFQATT and SNEGSKA (reference sequence). The DNA of the CDR3 is TGCAGTGCTTATAGCGGAACGAGCTCCTACGAGCAGTACTTC. Its translation: CSAYSGTSSYEQYF.

As to this clonotype: One end of the junction varies from germline; a read error may be responsible. V and J are TRBV12-3 or TRBV12-4 and TRBJ2-7; 8 bases are shared with TRBD1. This CDR3 contains 15 residues. The CDR3 nucleotides read TGTGCCAGCAGTTTAAGGACAGGGAGAACCTACGAGCAGTACTTT. Its translation is CASSLRTGRTYEQYF.

V is TRBV6-6 and J is TRBJ1-2; TRBD1 matches at 7 bases. Germline CDR1 is MNHNY and CDR2 is SVGAGI (reference sequence). Germline trimming cut 6 bases from V and 3 bases from J; bases unmatched to any gene: 4. The CDR3 has 13 residues. CDR3 nucleotides: TGTGCCAGCAGCCCGGGACAGTACTATGGCTACACCTTC. Translated: CASSPGQYYGYTF.

V and J are TRBV5-5 and TRBJ2-4, with D maybe TRBD1 (5 bases). Judging by the DNA end, TRBJ2-7 fits better; the J call may be wrong. Germline values: CDR1 SGHKS, CDR2 YYEKEE (reference sequence). CDR3 length: 12 residues. The CDR3 loop is CASSTGHYEQYF. CDR3 in DNA: TGTGCCAGCAGCACCGGACACTACGAGCAGTACTTC.